The 8 T cell receptor beta chains presented below share a single source sample, sequenced in a study of T cell changes during pregnancy in multiple sclerosis. This table comes from immunoSEQ multiplex PCR, and its TCRdb copy is limited to in-frame clones, with some not included. The table includes 35,000 to 40,000 clones, about nine tenths detected once. This specimen was CD4+ T cells from peripheral blood mononuclear cells, taken before pregnancy. These TCRs come from a female donor with multiple sclerosis, enrolled in a pregnancy study.

The CDR3 loop reads CASQEVTETQYF. The DNA of the CDR3 is TGTGCCAGTCAGGAGGTGACGGAGACCCAGTACTTC. This chain uses TRBV18 with TRBJ2-5, with a possible D match to TRBD2 (5 bases). The V end lost 9 bases, the J end lost 5 bases, and 13 bases lay between the germline ends. This CDR3 region has 12 residues. CDR1 is KGHSH, CDR2 LQKENI, per germline.

V gene TRBV28 combines with J gene TRBJ1-2, with TRBD1 matching 8 bases. The germline V gene encodes CDR1 MDHEN and CDR2 SYDVKM. The V gene end was trimmed by 10 bases and the J gene end by 8 bases; junction bases not matched to a gene: 9. This CDR3 contains 12 residues. The CDR3 DNA sequence: TGTGCCATCTCAGGGGGCGCCCGGGGCTACACCTTC. It translates to CAISGGARGYTF.

The chain employs TRBV14 and TRBJ2-7, with 10 bases aligning to TRBD2. The CDR3 is made up of 14 amino acids. V lost 3 bases, J lost 3 bases, and 2 bases stayed unmatched. The V gene's germline CDR1 is SGHDN and CDR2 FVKESK. The CDR3: CASSHRTSGYEQYF. CDR3 DNA sequence: TGTGCCAGCAGCCATAGGACTAGCGGCTACGAGCAGTACTTC.

The chain has TRBV21-1 and TRBJ1-1; no check of the table's D call, TRBD1, against the DNA was made. TRBV21-1 is a listed pseudogene. CDR3 length equals 19 residues. Here the CDR3 reads CASRLYPPGNESTNTEAFF. In DNA, the CDR3 is TGTGCCAGCAGATTATACCCCCCAGGGAATGAGTCTACGAACACTGAAGCTTTCTTT.

The V gene is TRBV9, the J gene TRBJ2-7, with D unresolved. The V gene lost 1 base and the J gene lost 5 bases, with 13 bases spanning the gap. CDR1 is SGDLS, CDR2 YYNGEE, per germline. The CDR3 runs to 14 residues. The CDR3 is CASSVNVGGDEQYF. The DNA for the CDR3 is TGTGCCAGCAGCGTAAATGTTGGCGGAGACGAGCAGTACTTC.

This sequence joins TRBV4-3 and TRBJ2-6; D is unresolved. V lost 0 bases and J 0 bases, leaving 3 bases between the germline ends. This CDR3 comprises 15 residues. CDR1 is LGHNA, CDR2 YSLEER, per germline. CDR3 region: CASSQDHSGANVLTF. The CDR3, as DNA: TGCGCCAGCAGCCAAGATCACTCTGGGGCCAACGTCCTGACTTTC.

This clone was seen only a few times. The chain combines TRBV6-5 with TRBJ1-1; possible D gene TRBD1, 6 bases. V was pared by 0 bases and J by 2 bases, with 7 bases between. CDR1 is MNHEY, CDR2 SVGAGI, per germline. The CDR3 length is 14 residues. The CDR3 protein is CASSYSGTNTEAFF. In nucleotides, the CDR3 is TGTGCCAGCAGTTACTCGGGGACAAACACTGAAGCTTTCTTT.

J is TRBJ1-3 and V is TRBV7-9, with D maybe TRBD1 (6 bases). This CDR3 has 11 amino acids. V was clipped by 11 bases and J by 8 bases, with 13 bases between them. Germline CDR1 SEHNR, CDR2 FQNEAQ (reference sequence). The CDR3, as DNA: TGTGCCCATTTAAACAGGGACACCATATATTTT. This encodes CAHLNRDTIYF.